This T cell receptor (beta chain) stems from a study of T cell clonotyping in hematopoietic cell transplantation (dated by TCRdb to 2020 to 2023). In the study overall: Pretransplant recipient samples were obtained after cytoreduction. A total of 110 to 150 blood samples were collected in the study from 35 consecutive transplant recipients and their related donors. Recruitment of patients was conducted between late 2015 and January 2017, and follow-up was continued until September 2020 or death. On the study overall, not on this receptor specifically: A decrease in recipient TCR diversity was observed after transplant, and a progressive increase in pathologically expanded clonotypes was seen from day 30 to day 180. Only a small fraction of recipient repertoires overlapped donor repertoires, with over 97% appearing de novo at the given depth. The sample size was limited and the cells went unsorted, which meant the CD4 and CD8 repertoire contributions could not be told apart. Donor and pretransplant recipient Inverse Simpson Index values predicted broader posttransplant TCR repertoire diversity.

Trimming costs V 2 bases and J 1 base, and their ends lie 12 bases apart. From a lookup of the germline V gene, CDR1 and CDR2 are SGHAT and FQNNGV. Inclusive of the bounding cysteine and phenylalanine, the CDR3 is 16 residues long. CDR3 DNA is the only sequence kept; it has 48 bases, read in frame from the first base. Concerning this clone: Its antigen target is currently unknown. No base quality information exists; no much larger clone differs at one position.

The time point label on this specimen signifies: recipient sample about 28 days before transplant, after cytoreduction. Blood from recipients was drawn about 28 days before transplant and again at days 30, 100 and 180 after transplant. Nuclei Lysis Solution was used to extract genomic DNA from fresh or cryopreserved unfractionated peripheral blood mononuclear cells. The immunoSEQ assay, a bias-controlled multiplex PCR using V- and J-specific primers, was used to amplify TCR beta CDR3 regions from genomic DNA. In a second PCR step, a proprietary barcode and Illumina adapter sequences were attached to the CDR3 amplicons. An Illumina MiSeq instrument was used for sequencing of the CDR3 libraries. In the authors' own workflow: immunoSEQ Analyzer 3.0 was used for export and quality control, with R Bioconductor and Immunarch used for downstream analyses. Only productive rearrangements within the normalized downsampled data set were used in the calculation of repertoire metrics. In the normalized cohort, clonotypes with more than 5 templates were defined as pathologically expanded. The Inverse Simpson Index served as the measure of repertoire diversity. To capture all clonotypes, the CMV-specificity analyses were run on the non-normalized data set. Not all clones reach the TCRdb copy of this immuneACCESS table, which keeps in-frame sequences only. Checked studies attribute under half of the gap to unresolved V genes and leave the rest unexplained. V, J and clone size were drawn from that table, and D and trimming were deduced from the DNA. For this sample there are approximately 44,000 clones; around 84% appear just once. In total, the top ten clones hold approximately 3% of the sample.

The rearrangement joined TRBV11-2 to TRBJ1-3; no D gene call is confident. The source is a man in his fifties or sixties with acute myeloid leukemia. Some clones in this sample may be carry-over from other donors' samples. This sample comprised peripheral blood mononuclear cells, obtained before stem cell transplant. CDR3 sequence: CASSLNPPASGNTIYF. The DNA sequence follows: TGTGCCAGCAGCTTAAACCCGCCTGCGTCTGGAAACACCATATATTTT.